Presented here are 25 T cell receptor beta chains from one specimen sequenced in a study of identical twins. TCRdb independently ran MiXCR on the 5' RACE reads; one entry per CDR3 protein. The table records approximately 690,000 distinct CDR3 sequences, less than 7% of them present only once. The sequenced material came from naive T cells sorted from blood. These receptors came from a man aged 18 to 35 in good health.

In DNA, the CDR3 is TGTGCCAGCAGCTTAGGGGGCAGTACGAACACCGGGGAGCTGTTTTTT. Amino acids: CASSLGGSTNTGELFF. The chain uses TRBV7-6 and TRBJ2-2; D is possibly TRBD1 (5 bases). CDR1 SGHVS and CDR2 FNYEAQ come from the germline V gene. The CDR3 has 16 residues. Trimming shortened V by 1 base and J by 0 bases, and 9 bases separated the two germline ends.

This clonotype was seen at least ten times. The chain combines TRBV20-1 with TRBJ1-1, with D possibly being TRBD1 (5 bases). Germline-derived CDR1 and CDR2 are DFQATT and SNEGSKA (reference sequence). The ends were cut back, 3 bases at V and 7 bases at J, with 9 bases in the middle. The CDR3 has 11 amino acids. CDR3 bases: TGCAGTGCTAGGACAGATTTTGAAGCTTTCTTT. Amino acids: CSARTDFEAFF.

This clonotype was detected ten times or more. The chain employs TRBV7-7 and TRBJ2-5; 7 nucleotides match TRBD2. The CDR3 length is 16 residues. Trimming removed 5 bases from V and 5 bases from J; junction bases left unmatched: 14. Looked up from germline, CDR1 is SSHAT and CDR2 is FNYEAQ (reference sequence). The chain's CDR3 is CASSEKIRRGIETQYF. The DNA of the CDR3 is TGTGCCAGCAGCGAGAAGATAAGGCGGGGGATCGAGACCCAGTACTTC.

This clonotype was counted only a few times. The chain combines TRBV10-2 with TRBJ2-7; 10 nucleotides line up with TRBD1. The ends lost 11 bases at V and 2 bases at J; junction bases unmatched: 12. The germline gives CDR1 WSHSY, CDR2 SAAADI. The CDR3 length is 15 residues. This chain's CDR3 is CAALSAGTGAYEQYF. The CDR3 nucleotides are TGCGCCGCCCTCTCGGCTGGGACAGGGGCCTACGAGCAGTACTTC.

This clonotype has only one observation. The junction differs from germline at one of its ends, possibly a read error. This chain joins TRBV12-3 or TRBV12-4 and TRBJ1-4, with D possibly matching TRBD1 (6 bases). The CDR3 has 16 residues. The CDR3 spells CASSITGISTNEELFF. CDR3 sequence (DNA): TGTGCCAGCAGTATAACAGGGATCTCAACTAATGAAGAACTGTTTTTT.

The chain has TRBV28 and TRBJ2-7; D is undetermined. The CDR3 extends over 14 amino acids. V was cut by 8 bases and J by 2 bases, with 16 bases left in between. Per germline, CDR1 MDHEN and CDR2 SYDVKM. CDR3 in amino acids: CASGLTDFAYEQYF. The CDR3 nucleotides read TGTGCCAGCGGCCTAACAGATTTCGCCTACGAGCAGTACTTC.

In its sample, this clonotype was seen a few times. The DNA of the CDR3 is TGTGCCAGCAGCTCCCCAACTAGCGGGGATACCGGGGAGCTGTTTTTT. Residues: CASSSPTSGDTGELFF. The chain carries TRBV11-2 and TRBJ2-2; 10 bases are shared with TRBD2. Trimming removed 4 bases from V and 5 bases from J; junction bases left unmatched: 7. Per the germline V gene, CDR1 is SGHAT and CDR2 is FQNNGV. The CDR3 loop spans 16 amino acids.

This clonotype was observed many times. The chain joins TRBV5-1 to TRBJ2-3; D unclear. Germline lookup yields CDR1 SGHRS and CDR2 YFSETQ. V was cut by 7 bases and J by 6 bases, with 18 bases left in between. The CDR3 contains 14 residues. CDR3 bases: TGCGCCAGCCGAAGAGGACCAACGTCCGATACGCAGTATTTT. It codes for CASRRGPTSDTQYF.

This clonotype has a count of ten or more. The chain employs TRBV7-9 and TRBJ1-1; D remains unclear. This CDR3 has 14 amino acids. The germline V gene has CDR1 SEHNR and CDR2 FQNEAQ (reference sequence). The V end was cut by 2 bases, the J end by 1 base, with 8 bases between. CDR3 in DNA: TGTGCCAGCAGCTTAATTCGGGGGAACACTGAAGCTTTCTTT. Translation: CASSLIRGNTEAFF.

This clonotype was seen a handful of times. The rearrangement uses TRBV5-6 and TRBJ2-7; D is possibly TRBD1 or TRBD2 (5 bases each). This CDR3 is 13 amino acids long. CDR1 and CDR2 from the germline V gene are SGHDT and YYEEEE. V was trimmed by 4 bases and J by 3 bases, leaving 11 bases between them. CDR3 protein: CASSPGTNYEQYV. As DNA, the CDR3 is TGTGCCAGCAGCCCCGGGACGAACTACGAGCAGTACGTC.

This clonotype was seen repeatedly, ten times or more. The genes are TRBV20-1 and TRBJ2-3; either TRBD1 or TRBD2 may supply D (5 bases each). The CDR3 has 15 residues. Germline CDR1 and CDR2: DFQATT and SNEGSKA (reference sequence). V lost 3 bases to trimming and J lost 3 bases, with 16 bases between them. The CDR3 reads CSASRPGRWTDTQYF. For the CDR3, the DNA is TGCAGTGCTAGCCGCCCGGGACGGTGGACAGATACGCAGTATTTT.

This clonotype was observed many times. The chain couples TRBV15 to TRBJ2-7; D remains unclear. The CDR3 consists of 13 residues. Germline CDR1 LNHNV, CDR2 YYDKDF (reference sequence). With 5 bases removed from V and 3 bases from J, the gap between germline ends came to 11 bases. CDR3 bases: TGTGCCACCAGCGGGATCCGTGTCTACGAGCAGTACTTC. Residues: CATSGIRVYEQYF. The full variable domain, completed using reference TRBV15 and TRBJ2-7, is DAMVIQNPRYQVTQFGKPVTLSCSQTLNHNVMYWYQQKSSQAPKLLFHYYDKDFNNEADTPDNFQSRRPNTSFCFLDIRSPGLGDTAMYLCATSGIRVYEQYFGPGTRLTVT.

This clonotype has at least ten counts. V gene TRBV6-1 combines with J gene TRBJ2-4; 10 bases are a match to TRBD2. Germline V gene lookup returns CDR1 MNHNS and CDR2 SASEGT. This CDR3 has 14 amino acids. V gave up 11 bases and J gave up 6 bases; unmatched junction bases: 10. The chain's CDR3 is CAAGTSGNLNIQYF. The DNA of the CDR3 is TGTGCCGCGGGCACTAGCGGGAACCTAAACATTCAGTACTTC.

In this sample, this clonotype turned up a few times. J is TRBJ2-2 and V is TRBV20-1; weak D call: TRBD2 (6 bases). The CDR3 length is 16 residues. Trimming left V 2 bases short and J 3 bases short, with 16 bases between. Looked up from germline, CDR1 is DFQATT and CDR2 is SNEGSKA (reference sequence). CDR3 DNA: TGCAGTGCTAGAAAAGACCGGGACTGGTACACCGGGGAGCTGTTTTTT. It yields the protein CSARKDRDWYTGELFF.

The chain has TRBV3-1 and TRBJ2-4; D is tentatively TRBD1 or TRBD2 (5 bases each). CDR3 length: 15 residues. Germline V gene data show CDR1 as LGHDT and CDR2 as YNNKEL (reference sequence). The V and J ends lost 6 bases and 0 bases respectively, with 12 bases between them. The CDR3 DNA reads TGTGCCAGCAGTCCTACCGGGACAGCCAAAAACATTCAGTACTTC. Protein: CASSPTGTAKNIQYF.

The sample holds many counts of this clonotype. The chain carries TRBV28 and TRBJ2-5; 9 nucleotides match TRBD1. The CDR3 length is 15 residues. Germline CDR1 and CDR2: MDHEN and SYDVKM. V lost 2 bases, J lost 4 bases, and 5 bases stayed unmatched. The CDR3 reads CASSLGDRDRETQYF. CDR3 nucleotide sequence: TGTGCCAGCAGTTTAGGGGACAGGGATCGAGAGACCCAGTACTTC.

The V gene is TRBV29-1, the J gene TRBJ2-2; tentatively, D is TRBD1 (5 bases). The CDR3 is 14 residues long. In germline, CDR1 is SQVTM, CDR2 ANQGSEA. Trimming left V 5 bases short and J 0 bases short, with 10 bases between. The CDR3 here is CSVREQANTGELFF. The CDR3 DNA sequence: TGCAGCGTTCGCGAACAGGCGAACACCGGGGAGCTGTTTTTT.

This clonotype was counted ten times or more. This chain links TRBV21-1 with TRBJ1-6; the D call of TRBD1 is as the table states it, not checked on the DNA. TRBV21-1 is a documented pseudogene. This CDR3 contains 13 residues. Here the CDR3 DNA reads TGTGCCAGCAGCGAGGACAGCAATTCACCCCTCCACTTT. It yields the protein CASSEDSNSPLHF.

This clonotype was observed at least ten times. This chain connects TRBV12-3 or TRBV12-4 to TRBJ2-3; 7 bases map to TRBD1. V lost 6 bases to trimming and J lost 0 bases; unmatched junction nucleotides: 6. There are 15 residues in the CDR3. CDR3 DNA: TGTGCCAGCAGCGATGGGGGACAGAGCACAGATACGCAGTATTTT. Its protein is CASSDGGQSTDTQYF.

This clonotype was found a few times. V gene TRBV4-2 combines with J gene TRBJ1-5; no definite D call. This CDR3 comprises 15 residues. V lost 3 bases, J lost 2 bases, and 11 bases lay in between. Germline loops: CDR1 LGHNA, CDR2 YNFKEQ. The CDR3 protein is CASSQSPGGNQPQHF. The CDR3 region has the DNA TGTGCCAGCAGCCAGTCCCCCGGGGGCAATCAGCCCCAGCATTTT.

The chain has TRBV19 and TRBJ2-5, with D perhaps TRBD2 (6 bases). V was cut by 4 bases and J by 5 bases, with 17 bases left in between. The CDR3 extends over 15 amino acids. Germline V gene lookup returns CDR1 LNHDA and CDR2 SQIVND (reference sequence). The CDR3 spells CASSTRDWEGETQYF. The CDR3 nucleotides are TGTGCCAGTAGTACCAGGGACTGGGAAGGGGAGACCCAGTACTTC.

In this sample, this clonotype turned up a few times. V usage is TRBV7-2 and J usage is TRBJ1-5; D gene uncertain. V lost 10 bases to trimming and J lost 2 bases, with 18 bases between them. CDR1 is SGHTA, CDR2 FQGNSA, per germline. The CDR3 is made up of 15 amino acids. CDR3 sequence: CATSSQALGNQPQHF. CDR3 DNA: TGTGCCACCTCTAGCCAGGCCCTAGGCAATCAGCCCCAGCATTTT.

This clonotype has a handful of counts. This chain connects TRBV9 to TRBJ2-7; D not certain. CDR3 length equals 15 residues. Germline loops: CDR1 SGDLS, CDR2 YYNGEE. The V gene lost 0 bases and the J gene lost 0 bases, with 10 bases spanning the gap. This chain's CDR3 is CASSVGVGYSYEQYF. The CDR3 DNA sequence: TGTGCCAGCAGCGTAGGCGTCGGTTACTCCTACGAGCAGTACTTC. The variable domain in full, completed from reference TRBV9 and TRBJ2-7, reads DSGVTQTPKHLITATGQRVTLRCSPRSGDLSVYWYQQSLDQGLQFLIQYYNGEERAKGNILERFSAQQFPDLHSELNLSSLELGDSALYFCASSVGVGYSYEQYFGPGTRLTVT.

Only a few counts were recorded for this clonotype. The V call is TRBV6-2 or TRBV6-3, the J call TRBJ2-2, with D possibly TRBD1 on 5 matching bases. The CDR3 loop spans 14 amino acids. The germline V gene encodes CDR1 MNHEY and CDR2 SVGEGT. The V end lost 6 bases, the J end lost 6 bases, and 14 bases lay between the germline ends. As DNA, the CDR3 is TGTGCCAGCAGCATAGGGGAATCGTCCGGGGAGCTGTTTTTT. This gives the protein CASSIGESSGELFF.

The V and J genes are TRBV24-1 and TRBJ2-7, with a possible D match to TRBD2 (6 bases). Germline V CDR1 and CDR2: KGHDR, SFDVKD. This CDR3 has 15 residues. With 3 bases removed from V and 2 bases from J, the gap between germline ends came to 13 bases. CDR3 amino acids: CATSDRDSPPYEQYF. The CDR3 DNA follows: TGTGCCACCAGTGATCGGGACTCTCCTCCCTACGAGCAGTACTTC.